Presented here are 32 T cell receptor beta chains from one specimen sequenced in a study of radiotherapy plus CTLA-4 blockade in lung cancer. Method: immunoSEQ multiplex PCR; TCRdb's copy keeps in-frame clones and lacks some. The table includes approximately 38,000 clones, approximately 83% detected once. The sequencing here drew on peripheral blood, taken from a patient treated with radiotherapy plus ipilimumab. Receptors originate from a human donor with non-small cell lung cancer whose response to radiotherapy plus ipilimumab could not be evaluated.

The chain recombines TRBV10-3 with TRBJ2-3, with D perhaps matching TRBD2 (6 bases). The germline gives CDR1 ENHRY, CDR2 SYGVKD. V lost 6 bases to trimming and J lost 1 base, with 11 bases between them. The CDR3 spans 14 residues. The CDR3 reads CAIRGGAGTDTQYF. CDR3 nucleotides: TGTGCCATCAGAGGCGGGGCGGGCACAGATACGCAGTATTTT.

The genes are TRBV11-2 and TRBJ2-7; perhaps TRBD2 as D (6 bases). Germline V gene data show CDR1 as SGHAT and CDR2 as FQNNGV. The CDR3 runs 14 residues. Trimming took 0 bases from V and 3 from J, leaving 9 bases between them. The CDR3 region has the DNA TGTGCCAGCAGCTTAGATCGGGGAGGCTACGAGCAGTACTTC. Translated: CASSLDRGGYEQYF.

V and J are TRBV10-3 and TRBJ1-1; D might be TRBD1 (6 bases). Trimming left V 4 bases short and J 4 bases short, with 16 bases between. The CDR3 extends over 15 amino acids. CDR1 and CDR2 from the germline V gene are ENHRY and SYGVKD. As DNA, the CDR3 is TGTGCCATCAGTGTCCGGGACAAGTCGTCCACTGAAGCTTTCTTT. As protein: CAISVRDKSSTEAFF.

This chain connects TRBV19 to TRBJ1-5, with 9 bases lining up with TRBD1. Germline V lookup: CDR1 LNHDA, CDR2 SQIVND (reference sequence). CDR3 length equals 13 residues. After removal of 6 bases from V and 16 bases from J, the junction contained 13 bases not matched to a gene. CDR3 in amino acids: CASRGDRGYTVHF. CDR3 nucleotides: TGTGCCAGTAGGGGAGACAGGGGGTACACGGTTCATTTT.

The J gene is TRBJ2-7, the V gene TRBV5-4, with D uncertain. Trimming stripped 2 bases from V and 1 base from J, with 10 bases between. Germline V lookup: CDR1 SGHNT, CDR2 YYREEE (reference sequence). The CDR3 sequence is 14 residues long. CDR3 coding DNA: TGTGCCAGCAGCTTAAAGTCGGTGTCCTACGAGCAGTACTTC. Its translation: CASSLKSVSYEQYF.

The V gene is TRBV28, the J gene TRBJ1-2, with TRBD1 identical over 9 bases. Germline V gives CDR1 MDHEN, CDR2 SYDVKM. J gave up 7 bases and V 11 bases, and 5 bases lay outside the gene matches. The CDR3 runs 11 residues. CDR3 coding DNA: TGTGCCGGGGGACAGGGACGTGGCTACACCTTC. Encoded protein: CAGGQGRGYTF.

The rearrangement links TRBV27 to TRBJ2-7, with a weak D call TRBD2 (5 bases). Trimming shortened V by 4 bases and J by 3 bases, and 16 bases separated the two germline ends. The germline V gene encodes CDR1 MNHEY and CDR2 SMNVEV (reference sequence). This CDR3 spans 15 amino acids. The CDR3 is CASSSPGSPSYEQYF. The CDR3 region has the DNA TGTGCCAGCAGTTCCCCGGGGTCCCCGAGCTACGAGCAGTACTTC.

The chain recombines TRBV4-1 with TRBJ2-2; perhaps TRBD1 as D (6 bases). This CDR3 has 14 amino acids. The germline V gene has CDR1 MGHRA and CDR2 YSYEKL. V was trimmed by 3 bases and J by 7 bases, leaving 12 bases between them. This CDR3 is CASSQTGDSGELFF. As DNA, the CDR3 is TGCGCCAGCAGCCAGACAGGAGACAGCGGGGAGCTGTTTTTT.

V and J are TRBV9 and TRBJ2-1, with 7 positions matching TRBD1. This CDR3 spans 14 amino acids. Trimming cost V 3 bases and J 7 bases; bases outside gene matches: 7. Germline CDR1 reads SGDLS; CDR2 reads YYNGEE. The CDR3 nucleotides are TGTGCCAGCAGCGAGCCCCCAGGGGGAAATGAGCAGTTCTTC. This translates into CASSEPPGGNEQFF. Filled out from reference TRBV9 and TRBJ2-1, the complete variable domain reads DSGVTQTPKHLITATGQRVTLRCSPRSGDLSVYWYQQSLDQGLQFLIQYYNGEERAKGNILERFSAQQFPDLHSELNLSSLELGDSALYFCASSEPPGGNEQFFGPGTRLTVL.

The J gene is TRBJ2-7, the V gene TRBV28, with 10 bases aligning to TRBD2. This CDR3 has 15 residues. V lost 6 bases, J lost 1 base, and 6 bases stayed unmatched. Germline V gene data show CDR1 as MDHEN and CDR2 as SYDVKM. Written as DNA, the CDR3 is TGTGCCAGCAGCCGGGCTAGCGGGAGTTCCTACGAGCAGTACTTC. Its protein product is CASSRASGSSYEQYF.

This clone was detected once. This chain joins TRBV7-9 and TRBJ2-1; 8 nucleotides align to TRBD1. V lost 4 bases and J lost 9; bases outside the gene matches: 11. The germline V gene has CDR1 SEHNR and CDR2 FQNEAQ (reference sequence). This CDR3 has 15 amino acids. CDR3: CASSSQTGVWGEQFF. Written as DNA, the CDR3 is TGTGCCAGCAGCTCTCAGACAGGGGTTTGGGGTGAGCAGTTCTTC. Complete variable domain (other parts from reference TRBV7-9 and TRBJ2-1): DTGVSQNPRHKITKRGQNVTFRCDPISEHNRLYWYRQTLGQGPEFLTYFQNEAQLEKSRLLSDRFSAERPKGSFSTLEIQRTEQGDSAMYLCASSSQTGVWGEQFFGPGTRLTVL.

The V call is TRBV21-1, the J call TRBJ2-3; TRBD1, the D gene given by the table, was not confirmed from the DNA. TRBV21-1 is given as a pseudogene. This CDR3 is built from 15 residues. The CDR3 DNA is TGTGCCAGCTCCTTAAACCCCCCGGCAGGGAATACGCAGTATTTT. Residues: CASSLNPPAGNTQYF.

This CDR3 reads CASSGLLAGGGDTQYF. In DNA form, the CDR3 reads TGTGCCAGCAGTGGTCTGCTAGCGGGAGGGGGAGATACGCAGTATTTT. This chain uses TRBV2 with TRBJ2-3, with TRBD2 identical over 12 bases. The V segment lost 4 bases and the J segment 5 bases; nucleotides outside the gene matches: 7. CDR3 length: 16 amino acids. Germline V lookup: CDR1 SNHLY, CDR2 FYNNEI.

The chain is built from TRBV18 and TRBJ1-6; maybe TRBD1 (5 bases). CDR3 length equals 15 residues. V dropped 0 bases and J dropped 7 bases, with 10 bases sitting between them. Germline V gives CDR1 KGHSH, CDR2 LQKENI. CDR3 in amino acids: CASSPPSRQNSPLHF. CDR3 nucleotides: TGTGCCAGCTCACCACCTTCAAGACAGAATTCACCCCTCCACTTT.

The CDR3 reads CASSLVGREAYNEQFF. The CDR3 nucleotides are TGCGCCAGCAGCTTGGTGGGCAGGGAGGCCTACAATGAGCAGTTCTTC. The chain couples TRBV5-1 to TRBJ2-1, with D maybe TRBD2 (6 bases). The germline V gene has CDR1 SGHRS and CDR2 YFSETQ. This CDR3 has 16 residues. V was pared by 0 bases and J by 2 bases, with 12 bases between.

V is TRBV7-2 and J is TRBJ2-2; D is possibly TRBD2 (5 bases). Trimming removed 4 bases at V and 5 bases at J, with 14 bases between. The CDR3 extends over 15 amino acids. Per the germline V gene, CDR1 is SGHTA and CDR2 is FQGNSA. The CDR3 sequence: CASSSRTLMTGELFF. The CDR3 DNA sequence: TGTGCCAGCAGCTCGAGGACTCTGATGACCGGGGAGCTGTTTTTT. Full variable domain (missing parts from reference TRBV7-2 and TRBJ2-2): GAGVSQSPSNKVTEKGKDVELRCDPISGHTALYWYRQSLGQGLEFLIYFQGNSAPDKSGLPSDRFSAERTGGSVSTLTIQRTQQEDSAVYLCASSSRTLMTGELFFGEGSRLTVL.

The rearrangement links TRBV7-3 to TRBJ2-1; 8 bases fit TRBD2. Trimming at V came to 2 bases and at J to 15 bases, leaving 6 bases not matched to a gene. The CDR3 consists of 12 residues. CDR1 and CDR2 (germline): SGHTA, FQGTGA. CDR3 residues: CASSLSAGGMFF. As DNA, the CDR3 is TGTGCCAGCAGCTTATCGGCGGGAGGAATGTTCTTC.

V is TRBV28 and J is TRBJ2-7, with 8 bases lining up with TRBD2. Trimming at V came to 7 bases and at J to 0 bases, leaving 14 bases not matched to a gene. CDR3 length equals 17 residues. Germline values: CDR1 MDHEN, CDR2 SYDVKM. The chain's CDR3 is CASTPRIGLAGSYEQYF. In DNA form, the CDR3 reads TGTGCCAGCACTCCTCGGATCGGGCTAGCGGGCTCCTACGAGCAGTACTTC.

This clone is a singleton in its sample. The chain uses TRBV21-1 and TRBJ2-7; the D segment call TRBD1 is taken from the table without a DNA check. TRBV21-1 counts as a pseudogene. This CDR3 spans 17 amino acids. CDR3 sequence reads: CASSKPSGTGPIAEQYF. CDR3 nucleotides: TGTGCCAGCAGCAAACCCTCCGGGACAGGACCCATAGCCGAGCAGTACTTC.

The chain joins TRBV5-1 to TRBJ1-3; D perhaps matches TRBD1 (6 bases). CDR3 length equals 17 residues. The ends were cut back, 0 bases at V and 4 bases at J, with 17 bases in the middle. The germline V gene encodes CDR1 SGHRS and CDR2 YFSETQ. CDR3 DNA: TGCGCCAGCAGCTTGGCCGCGACCGGGGGGCCCGGAAACACCATATATTTT. It encodes CASSLAATGGPGNTIYF.

This clone was observed a few times. V is TRBV28 and J is TRBJ1-2, with D uncertain. Germline V gives CDR1 MDHEN, CDR2 SYDVKM. V was clipped by 5 bases and J by 3 bases, with 16 bases between them. This CDR3 is built from 15 residues. The CDR3 nucleotides read TGTGCCAGCAGTCCATCTTCCCTCAGGTACTATGGCTACACCTTC. This gives the protein CASSPSSLRYYGYTF.

The rearrangement links TRBV29-1 to TRBJ2-1, with 9 bases lining up with TRBD2. The CDR3 spans 13 residues. Germline assignment: CDR1 SQVTM and CDR2 ANQGSEA. CDR3 region: CTGGGDSYNEQFF. CDR3 DNA sequence: TGCACGGGCGGGGGGGACTCCTACAATGAGCAGTTCTTC.

The CDR3, as DNA: TGTGCCAGCAGGAGTGGGGCCCTTCTACACAATGAGCAGTTCTTC. As protein: CASRSGALLHNEQFF. The chain combines TRBV28 with TRBJ2-1; TRBD1 might be the D (5 bases). The CDR3 runs 15 residues. CDR1 and CDR2 (germline): MDHEN, SYDVKM. V gave up 6 bases and J gave up 5 bases, with 17 bases separating them.

This sequence joins TRBV2 and TRBJ2-3; 11 bases agree with TRBD2. The junction had 7 bases not matched to a gene; V was cut back by 8 bases and J by 3 bases. The CDR3 covers 15 residues. The V gene's germline CDR1 is SNHLY and CDR2 FYNNEI. This CDR3 is CASLLAGGLTDTQYF. CDR3 nucleotides: TGTGCCAGCCTCCTAGCGGGGGGCCTTACAGATACGCAGTATTTT. The full variable domain, completed using reference TRBV2 and TRBJ2-3, is EPEVTQTPSHQVTQMGQEVILRCVPISNHLYFYWYRQILGQKVEFLVSFYNNEISEKSEIFDDQFSVERPDGSNFTLKIRSTKLEDSAMYFCASLLAGGLTDTQYFGPGTRLTVL.

This rearrangement joins TRBV5-4 to TRBJ2-2; possibly TRBD1 for D (6 bases). Germline CDR1 is SGHNT and CDR2 is YYREEE (reference sequence). Trimming cost V 4 bases and J 4 bases, with 11 bases left between them. The length of the CDR3 is 14 residues. The chain's CDR3 is CASSLQGGTGELFF. Written as DNA, the CDR3 is TGTGCCAGCAGCCTACAGGGTGGCACCGGGGAGCTGTTTTTT.

This clone was picked up a small number of times. This chain connects TRBV4-3 to TRBJ1-6, with unresolved D. Germline loops: CDR1 LGHNA, CDR2 YSLEER. Deletions cut 7 bases from V and 13 bases from J, with 17 bases between. The CDR3 sequence is 13 residues long. DNA for the CDR3: TGCGCCAGCAACACCGTGGGGAGGATGCCCCTCCACTTT. Protein product: CASNTVGRMPLHF.

This chain uses TRBV7-9 with TRBJ1-1; D gene unclear. V was clipped by 1 base and J by 0 bases, with 6 bases between them. The length of the CDR3 is 14 residues. Germline lookup yields CDR1 SEHNR and CDR2 FQNEAQ (reference sequence). The CDR3 spells CASSLGAMNTEAFF. The CDR3 bases are TGTGCCAGCAGCTTAGGGGCCATGAACACTGAAGCTTTCTTT.

In this sample, this clone turned up once. This chain uses TRBV2 with TRBJ1-2; D might be TRBD1 (6 bases). Germline CDR1 SNHLY, CDR2 FYNNEI. The CDR3 extends over 13 amino acids. Trimming took 8 bases from V and 6 from J, leaving 16 bases between them. The CDR3: CASRPDSTHGYTF. In DNA form, the CDR3 reads TGTGCCAGCCGACCGGACAGTACCCATGGCTACACCTTC.

This sequence joins TRBV19 and TRBJ1-3; no reliable D call. This CDR3 has 15 residues. CDR1 and CDR2 (germline): LNHDA, SQIVND (reference sequence). Between the trimmed V and J ends, which lost 2 bases and 4 bases, there was a span of 12 bases. The CDR3 sequence: CASSIRRMSGNTIYF. CDR3 in DNA: TGTGCCAGTAGTATACGGAGGATGTCCGGAAACACCATATATTTT.

The V and J genes are TRBV5-1 and TRBJ1-4, with D maybe TRBD1 (5 bases). The germline V and J ends were trimmed by 3 bases and 7 bases, with 13 bases remaining between them. The CDR3 contains 14 residues. CDR1 is SGHRS and CDR2 is YFSETQ in the germline V gene. The CDR3 DNA reads TGCGCCAGCAGCTGGGGGGGAAAGGGTGAAAAACTGTTTTTT. Translating it yields CASSWGGKGEKLFF.

This chain joins TRBV5-4 and TRBJ2-2; 10 bases map to TRBD2. The trim removed 7 bases at V and 5 bases at J, leaving 8 bases unmatched. This CDR3 spans 15 amino acids. In germline, CDR1 is SGHNT, CDR2 YYREEE (reference sequence). The CDR3 is CASGLAGVETGELFF. The DNA of the CDR3 is TGTGCCAGCGGGCTAGCGGGAGTAGAAACCGGGGAGCTGTTTTTT.

Here the CDR3 DNA reads TGTGCCAGCAGCTCAGGGACTGCAGAGCAGTTCTTC. Translated, it gives CASSSGTAEQFF. This chain joins TRBV7-9 and TRBJ2-1, with D maybe TRBD2 (6 bases). V was shortened by 4 bases and J by 10 bases, with 11 bases between the two germline ends. The V gene's germline CDR1 is SEHNR and CDR2 FQNEAQ (reference sequence). The CDR3 covers 12 residues.